These 24 T cell receptor beta chains were all obtained from the same sample, sequenced in a study of T-cell reconstitution after alpha-beta-depleted transplantation in children. Unique molecular identifiers were built into the TCRbeta library. TCRdb fed the PCR reads into MiXCR, producing one record per CDR3 protein. The table includes about 980,000 distinct CDR3 sequences, about 26% detected once. Specimen: PBMCs, mostly from graft donor cells, collected 360 days after TCRalphabeta/CD19-depleted stem cell transplant. The receptors derive from a boy under two years old who had a stem cell transplant for SCID, so the T cells may come from the graft donor.

This rearrangement joins TRBV2 to TRBJ1-4; weak D call: TRBD1 (6 bases). Germline-derived CDR1 and CDR2 are SNHLY and FYNNEI. Trimming removed 4 bases at V and 6 bases at J, with 15 bases between. CDR3 size: 15 residues. DNA for the CDR3: TGTGCCAGCAGTGGATATACAGGGTCGGATGAAAAACTGTTTTTT. Protein: CASSGYTGSDEKLFF. Based on the CDR3 plus reference TRBV2 and TRBJ1-4, the full variable domain is EPEVTQTPSHQVTQMGQEVILRCVPISNHLYFYWYRQILGQKVEFLVSFYNNEISEKSEIFDDQFSVERPDGSNFTLKIRSTKLEDSAMYFCASSGYTGSDEKLFFGSGTQLSVL.

The CDR3 DNA follows: TGTGCCAGCAGGGGGACAGCTCAAGAGACCCAGTACTTC. Amino acids: CASRGTAQETQYF. The chain links TRBV2 to TRBJ2-5; TRBD1 aligns across 7 bases. Germline V gives CDR1 SNHLY, CDR2 FYNNEI. This CDR3 has 13 residues. V dropped 6 bases and J dropped 2; count of bases not matched to a gene: 3.

The V call is TRBV11-1, the J call TRBJ2-7, with D possibly matching TRBD1 (6 bases). There are 18 residues in the CDR3. V lost 5 bases to trimming and J lost 2 bases, with 25 bases between them. The germline CDR1 and CDR2 sequences are SGHAT and FQDESV (reference sequence). The CDR3 region has the DNA TGTGCCAGCAGCCGAGAAATCCTTACAGGGAGAAAGCCCTACGAGCAGTACTTC. Encoded protein: CASSREILTGRKPYEQYF.

This clonotype turned up a few times. The chain is built from TRBV5-1 and TRBJ2-5; tentatively, D is TRBD2 (5 bases). V dropped 4 bases and J dropped 1 base, with 23 bases sitting between them. The CDR3 runs 18 residues. CDR1 and CDR2 from the germline V gene are SGHRS and YFSETQ. CDR3 amino acids: CASSVGHEVAQTQETQYF. The CDR3 nucleotides are TGCGCCAGCAGCGTAGGCCATGAGGTAGCGCAGACCCAAGAGACCCAGTACTTC.

J is TRBJ2-1 and V is TRBV11-2, with 12 positions matching TRBD2. The germline CDR1 and CDR2 sequences are SGHAT and FQNNGV. With V trimmed by 5 bases and J by 8 bases, 13 bases remained unmatched. This CDR3 is built from 17 residues. The CDR3 spells CASSPKAGLAGFYEQFF. The CDR3 DNA sequence: TGTGCCAGCAGCCCTAAAGCGGGACTAGCGGGTTTCTATGAGCAGTTCTTC.

CDR3 residues: CASSLLASGGRGTQYF. For the CDR3, the DNA is TGTGCCAGCAGTTTATTGGCTAGCGGGGGGCGGGGGACCCAGTACTTC. The chain has TRBV27 and TRBJ2-5; 11 bases align to TRBD2. The trim removed 1 base at V and 7 bases at J, leaving 8 bases unmatched. The CDR3 totals 16 residues. Germline V CDR1 and CDR2: MNHEY, SMNVEV (reference sequence).

The chain links TRBV3-1 to TRBJ1-5; D gene unclear. The V end lost 4 bases, the J end lost 2 bases, and 15 bases lay between the germline ends. CDR1 is LGHDT, CDR2 YNNKEL, per germline (reference sequence). CDR3 length equals 16 residues. The CDR3 reads CASSPATLLGNQPQHF. The CDR3 DNA reads as TGTGCCAGCAGCCCCGCGACTTTACTTGGCAATCAGCCCCAGCATTTT.

The chain combines TRBV29-1 with TRBJ2-2; D remains unclear. The CDR3 is 11 residues long. V was trimmed by 6 bases and J by 7 bases, leaving 9 bases between them. Germline CDR1 and CDR2: SQVTM and ANQGSEA. The CDR3 spells CSVYSLGELFF. The CDR3 DNA is TGCAGCGTCTACAGCCTCGGGGAGCTGTTTTTT.

The rearrangement uses TRBV3-1 and TRBJ2-1; 9 positions agree with TRBD2. From germline, CDR1 is LGHDT and CDR2 YNNKEL (reference sequence). This CDR3 has 15 residues. J lost 4 bases, V lost 4 bases, and 5 bases had no gene match. CDR3 in DNA: TGTGCCAGCAGCCCTCTAGCGGGGAGGTACAATGAGCAGTTCTTC. It is translated as CASSPLAGRYNEQFF.

This clonotype appeared many times. V is TRBV20-1 and J is TRBJ2-5; D is ambiguous. Germline CDR1 reads DFQATT; CDR2 reads SNEGSKA (reference sequence). This CDR3 has 12 amino acids. V was shortened by 1 base and J by 5 bases, with 8 bases between the two germline ends. CDR3 bases: TGCAGTGCTAGAGCAATGCTGGAGACCCAGTACTTC. Its translation is CSARAMLETQYF.

This CDR3 reads CSATGGTGPLSYTF. For the CDR3, the DNA is TGCAGTGCTACCGGCGGGACAGGGCCCCTGAGCTACACCTTC. V and J are TRBV20-1 and TRBJ1-2; the match to TRBD1 covers 9 bases. Germline CDR1 DFQATT, CDR2 SNEGSKA (reference sequence). After removal of 4 bases from V and 9 bases from J, the junction contained 12 bases not matched to a gene. This CDR3 contains 14 residues.

V usage is TRBV14 and J usage is TRBJ2-2; 7 bases line up with TRBD2. V lost 0 bases to trimming and J lost 1 base; unmatched junction nucleotides: 5. The V gene's germline CDR1 is SGHDN and CDR2 FVKESK. The CDR3 runs to 17 residues. The CDR3 protein is CASSQDWTRMNTGELFF. The CDR3 bases are TGTGCCAGCAGCCAAGATTGGACTAGAATGAACACCGGGGAGCTGTTTTTT.

The sample holds a few counts of this clonotype. V and J are TRBV12-3 or TRBV12-4 and TRBJ1-2; unclear D gene. The CDR3 has 15 amino acids. Trimming shortened V by 2 bases and J by 0 bases, and 10 bases separated the two germline ends. The CDR3 DNA reads as TGTGCCAGCAGTTTAATAACGGAAGCTAACTATGGCTACACCTTC. Amino acids: CASSLITEANYGYTF.

This clonotype occurred a few times. This chain connects TRBV20-1 to TRBJ2-2; D is undetermined. Germline CDR1 and CDR2: DFQATT and SNEGSKA (reference sequence). CDR3 length equals 13 residues. Trimming removed 4 bases from V and 7 bases from J, with 13 bases in between. The CDR3 nucleotides read TGCAGTGCTAAGACGACCTTAGTCGGGGAGCTGTTTTTT. Residues: CSAKTTLVGELFF.

The rearrangement joins TRBV5-1 to TRBJ1-1, with D possibly matching TRBD1 (5 bases). Germline V lookup: CDR1 SGHRS, CDR2 YFSETQ. CDR3 size: 13 residues. The V end lost 7 bases, the J end lost 4 bases, and 14 bases lay between the germline ends. The DNA of the CDR3 is TGCGCCAGCCGGGCCGGGGGGACCACTGAAGCTTTCTTT. This codes for CASRAGGTTEAFF.

This clonotype was seen just once. The J gene is TRBJ2-2, the V gene TRBV12-3 or TRBV12-4, with no clear D. Trimming shortened V by 7 bases and J by 3 bases, and 12 bases separated the two germline ends. This CDR3 comprises 14 residues. The CDR3 DNA reads TGTGCCAGCACCCCGGACCATGACACCGGGGAGCTGTTTTTT. This sequence encodes CASTPDHDTGELFF.

This clonotype has more than one count but fewer than ten. The chain combines TRBV4-1 with TRBJ2-7; D unclear. This CDR3 is 13 amino acids long. The germline V gene has CDR1 MGHRA and CDR2 YSYEKL. V was trimmed by 3 bases and J by 6 bases, leaving 12 bases between them. The CDR3 reads CASSHPNLIEQYF. CDR3 coding DNA: TGCGCCAGCAGCCACCCGAACCTCATCGAGCAGTACTTC.

V is TRBV9 and J is TRBJ2-1, with D maybe TRBD1 (6 bases). CDR1 and CDR2 from the germline V gene are SGDLS and YYNGEE. The CDR3 has 15 residues. V lost 1 base to trimming and J lost 4 bases, with 12 bases between them. As DNA, the CDR3 is TGTGCCAGCAGCGTAAATCCCAGGGGATACAATGAGCAGTTCTTC. Its translation: CASSVNPRGYNEQFF.

This clonotype was counted only a few times. The V and J genes are TRBV5-1 and TRBJ2-7, with 11 nucleotides matching TRBD1. Trimming at V came to 6 bases and at J to 3 bases, leaving 8 bases not matched to a gene. Germline assignment: CDR1 SGHRS and CDR2 YFSETQ. This CDR3 is built from 15 residues. CDR3 nucleotide sequence: TGCGCCAGCACGCCCTGGACAGGGGGCCTCTACGAGCAGTACTTC. Amino acid sequence: CASTPWTGGLYEQYF.

This chain links TRBV12-3 or TRBV12-4 with TRBJ1-3; D gene unclear. The CDR3 is 15 amino acids. Trimming cost V 8 bases and J 5 bases, with 19 bases left between them. The CDR3: CASRIGVSSRNTIYF. Here the CDR3 DNA reads TGTGCCAGCCGCATTGGGGTGAGCTCGAGAAACACCATATATTTT.

The J gene is TRBJ1-1, the V gene TRBV6-2 or TRBV6-3, with 7 bases matching TRBD1. With V trimmed by 5 bases and J by 9 bases, 12 bases remained unmatched. Germline lookup yields CDR1 MNHEY and CDR2 SVGEGT. This CDR3 has 14 residues. The CDR3 reads CASSRQTGRGKAFF. CDR3 sequence (DNA): TGTGCCAGCAGTCGACAGACAGGGAGGGGGAAAGCTTTCTTT.

Ten or more counts support this clonotype. The chain employs TRBV12-3 or TRBV12-4 and TRBJ2-7, with 8 bases identical to TRBD2. The CDR3 covers 13 residues. V lost 5 bases, J lost 2 bases, and 2 bases stayed unmatched. CDR3 protein: CASSQGLAYEQYF. The CDR3 DNA is TGTGCCAGCAGTCAGGGACTAGCCTACGAGCAGTACTTC.

This rearrangement joins TRBV15 to TRBJ2-5; a weak D match, TRBD2 (6 bases). V was shortened by 1 base and J by 1 base, with 13 bases between the two germline ends. The V gene's germline CDR1 is LNHNV and CDR2 YYDKDF (reference sequence). The CDR3 is 16 residues long. Written as DNA, the CDR3 is TGTGCCACCAGCAGAGGAGTTGGAGGGAGCCAAGAGACCCAGTACTTC. Translation: CATSRGVGGSQETQYF.

V and J are TRBV12-3 or TRBV12-4 and TRBJ1-5; D may be TRBD1 (5 bases). The ends were cut back, 5 bases at V and 3 bases at J, with 14 bases in the middle. The CDR3 contains 15 residues. The CDR3 region is CASSLTRGDNQPQHF. CDR3 sequence (DNA): TGTGCCAGCAGTCTCACTCGGGGGGACAATCAGCCCCAGCATTTT.